A selection of T cell receptor beta chains follows, all from one sample in a study of blood T cell dynamics during melanoma immunotherapy. Clones were read by immunoSEQ multiplex PCR, and TCRdb kept only the in-frame ones, dropping some. Of some 13,000 clones in the sample, about 86% were seen once. The sequenced sample was blood, obtained from a patient treated with checkpoint blockade. The source of these receptors is a human donor with melanoma. The CDR3 runs from the conserved cysteine through the conserved F or W. D genes are given only for firm matches. Only some rows state a clone size, as once, few, many or a class for expanded clones.

>TRBV5-1|-|-
CASSYSGTGGETQYF
>TRBV27|TRBD1|-
CASNTGQSYNEQFF
>TRBV6-1|TRBD2|-
CASSGTLRGRTNTGELFF
>TRBV19|TRBD2|-
CATSGGDGANVLTF
>TRBV7-9|-|once
CASSLVRGLNTEAFF
>TRBV2|-|-
CASTPLDASTDTQYF
>TRBV7-3|-|-
CASSLTIADTDTQYF
>TRBV5-1|TRBD1|-
CASSLQGDTEAFF
>TRBV6-1|-|-
CALGGEDEQYF
>TRBV18|TRBD1|-
CASSPLGQGSVTGELFF
>TRBV2|-|-
CASRAGVGRWPNEKLFF
>TRBV6-5|TRBD2|-
CASSYLASGGTYEQYF
>TRBV4-1|TRBD2|-
CASSPDDQRGYNEQFF
>TRBV29-1|-|-
CSVDRSDTQYF
>TRBV4-1|TRBD1|-
CASSDRGTGNQPQHF
>TRBV11-2|-|-
CASSWTVNYGYTF
>TRBV30|TRBD1|few
CAWSVLGTGKREAFF
>TRBV7-3|-|few
CASSPDNTGELFF
>TRBV9|-|-
CASSVSGGNQPQHF
>TRBV29-1|-|-
CSVEWNSYGYTF
>TRBV28|-|-
CASRAPTGTNTEAFF
>TRBV5-1|-|-
CASSLAGGQISGANVLTF
>TRBV6-5|TRBD1|-
CASSYSGATGNYGYTF
>TRBV19|TRBD1|few
CATNGQGAYGYTF
>TRBV19|-|few
CASTSGDLLNSPLHF
>TRBV7-2|-|-
CASSWTQNSPLHF
>TRBV6-1|-|-
CASRQEGVDEQFF
>TRBV27|-|-
CASSLGQGQQETQYF
>TRBV7-9|TRBD1|-
CASSALGQGDKNIQYF
>TRBV2|TRBD1|-
CASSERQGMNQPQHF
>TRBV5-1|-|-
CASSPQGGRGETQYF
>TRBV2|-|-
CASSVEGRTGELFF
>TRBV7-2|TRBD2|-
CASSSGTSGGQGEQYF
>TRBV4-2|-|-
CASSPGRGAADTQYF
>TRBV7-9|TRBD1|-
CASSTTGPEQYF
>TRBV15|-|once
CATSRDRAKGEEQYF
>TRBV10-3|-|-
CAISEGGSRRGYTF
>TRBV4-1|TRBD1|-
CASSQDRGAGGSYEQYF
>TRBV10-2|-|-
CAGGDRPGIRINEKLFF
>TRBV5-1|-|once
CASSLGLGIGNTEAFF
>TRBV19|-|once
CASSRTVLAGNTIYF
>TRBV19|-|-
CASSITGDNQPQHF
>TRBV19|-|-
CASSWDIGSNQPQHF
>TRBV4-2|TRBD2|-
CASGTSGGLSGELFF
>TRBV6-5|-|-
CASFSWGNTEAFF
>TRBV10-3|-|-
CAISDQRSSTGELFF
>TRBV7-2|-|-
CASSLSDGSYEQYF
>TRBV7-3|TRBD2|-
CASSSRLAGATDTQYF
>TRBV5-4|TRBD2|-
CASSGKTSGVLNEQFF
>TRBV23-1|TRBD1|once
CASSQSDRDRVYEQYF
>TRBV7-9|TRBD2|few
CASSLVAGGSTGELFF
>TRBV5-1|TRBD2|-
CASSGRVLAGPWSEQFF
>TRBV6-6|TRBD2|-
CASTYGASGGTDTQYF
>TRBV5-8|TRBD2|-
CASSWGLAGDGGSEQYF
>TRBV4-1|TRBD2|-
CASSPTSGANTGELFF
>TRBV7-2|-|-
CASSLAGTTYEQYF
>TRBV4-2|TRBD1|few
CASSQDLGDRVGYTF
>TRBV5-6|-|-
CASSLIAVNTGELFF
>TRBV6-9|TRBD1|once
CASNYRGGFNYGYTF